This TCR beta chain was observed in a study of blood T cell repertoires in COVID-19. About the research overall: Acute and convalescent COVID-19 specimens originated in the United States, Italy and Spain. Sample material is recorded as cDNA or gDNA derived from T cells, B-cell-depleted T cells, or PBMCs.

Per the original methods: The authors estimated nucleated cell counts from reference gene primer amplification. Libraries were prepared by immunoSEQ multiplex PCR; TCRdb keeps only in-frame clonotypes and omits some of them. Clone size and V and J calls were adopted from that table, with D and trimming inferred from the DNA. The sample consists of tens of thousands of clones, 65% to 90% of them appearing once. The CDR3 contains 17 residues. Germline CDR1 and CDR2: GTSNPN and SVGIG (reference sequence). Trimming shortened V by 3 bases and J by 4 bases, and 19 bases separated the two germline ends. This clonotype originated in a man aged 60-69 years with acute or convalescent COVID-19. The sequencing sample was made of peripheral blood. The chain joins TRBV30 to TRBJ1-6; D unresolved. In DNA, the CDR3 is TGTGCCTGGAGAGAAAGACATACCTGGTCGTATAATTCACCCCTCCACTTT. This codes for CAWRERHTWSYNSPLHF.